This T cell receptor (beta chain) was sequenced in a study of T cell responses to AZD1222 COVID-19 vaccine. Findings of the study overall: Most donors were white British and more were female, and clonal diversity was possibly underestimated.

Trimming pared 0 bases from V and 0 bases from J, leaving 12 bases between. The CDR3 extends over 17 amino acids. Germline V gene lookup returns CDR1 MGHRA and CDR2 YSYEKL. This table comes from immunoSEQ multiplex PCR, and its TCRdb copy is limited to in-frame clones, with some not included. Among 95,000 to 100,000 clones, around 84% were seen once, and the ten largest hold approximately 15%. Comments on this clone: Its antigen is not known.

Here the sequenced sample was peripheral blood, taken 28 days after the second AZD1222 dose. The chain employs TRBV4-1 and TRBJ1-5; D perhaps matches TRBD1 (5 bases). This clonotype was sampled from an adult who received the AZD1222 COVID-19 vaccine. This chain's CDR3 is CASSQEGRGHSNQPQHF. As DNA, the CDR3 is TGCGCCAGCAGCCAAGAAGGTCGCGGACATAGCAATCAGCCCCAGCATTTT.